This T cell receptor (beta chain) emerged from a study of blood T cell repertoires in COVID-19. At the level of the study: Samples taken during acute and convalescent COVID-19 were collected in the United States, Italy and Spain.

The length of the CDR3 is 13 residues. Germline assignment: CDR1 MDHEN and CDR2 SYDVKM. The V segment lost 5 bases and the J segment 6 bases; nucleotides outside the gene matches: 3. Here immunoSEQ multiplex PCR was the method, and the copy in TCRdb shows in-frame clones only, minus some. There are over 130,000 clones in the sample; 82% occur only once, and roughly 3.9% lies in the top ten. The rearrangement uses TRBV28 and TRBJ1-2; TRBD1 matches at 10 bases. The TCR sequence derives from a woman aged 80 or older with acute or convalescent COVID-19. Sequencing was done on a sample of peripheral blood. CDR3 residues: CASSRQGANGYTF. The CDR3 DNA is TGTGCCAGCAGTCGACAGGGGGCCAATGGCTACACCTTC.